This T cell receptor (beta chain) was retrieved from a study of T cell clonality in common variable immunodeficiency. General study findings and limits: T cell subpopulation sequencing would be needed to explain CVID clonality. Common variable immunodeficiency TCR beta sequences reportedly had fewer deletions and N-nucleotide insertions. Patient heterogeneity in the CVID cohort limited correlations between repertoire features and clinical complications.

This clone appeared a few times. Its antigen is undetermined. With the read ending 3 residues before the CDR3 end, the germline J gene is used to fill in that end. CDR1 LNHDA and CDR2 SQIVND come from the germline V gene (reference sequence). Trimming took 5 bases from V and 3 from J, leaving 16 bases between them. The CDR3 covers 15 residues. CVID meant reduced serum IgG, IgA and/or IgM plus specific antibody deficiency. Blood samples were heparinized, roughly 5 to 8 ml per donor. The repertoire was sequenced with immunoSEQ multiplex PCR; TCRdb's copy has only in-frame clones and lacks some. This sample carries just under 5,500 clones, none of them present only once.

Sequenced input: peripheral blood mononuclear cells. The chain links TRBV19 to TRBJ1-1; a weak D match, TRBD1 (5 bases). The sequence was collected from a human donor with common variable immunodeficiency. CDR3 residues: CASSEHKGIDTEAFF. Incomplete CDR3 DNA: TGTGCCAGTAGTGAACATAAGGGGATAGACACTGAA.